This T cell receptor beta chain was identified during a study of blood T cell repertoires in COVID-19. Study background: Samples taken during acute and convalescent COVID-19 were collected in the United States, Italy and Spain.

The junction had 8 bases not matched to a gene; V was cut back by 0 bases and J by 5 bases. This CDR3 contains 18 residues. Germline CDR1 is SGHDN and CDR2 is FVKESK. Clones were sequenced by immunoSEQ multiplex PCR, and TCRdb holds only the in-frame ones, with some missing. The sample consists of 90,000 to 100,000 clones, around nine tenths of them appearing once. The sequenced sample consisted of peripheral blood. The gene calls are TRBV14 and TRBJ2-1; TRBD2 matches at 12 bases. The clonotype comes from a man aged 45-65 years with acute or convalescent COVID-19. The CDR3 loop reads CASSQDLAGGWMDNEQFF. CDR3 DNA: TGTGCCAGCAGCCAAGATCTAGCGGGAGGGTGGATGGACAATGAGCAGTTCTTC.